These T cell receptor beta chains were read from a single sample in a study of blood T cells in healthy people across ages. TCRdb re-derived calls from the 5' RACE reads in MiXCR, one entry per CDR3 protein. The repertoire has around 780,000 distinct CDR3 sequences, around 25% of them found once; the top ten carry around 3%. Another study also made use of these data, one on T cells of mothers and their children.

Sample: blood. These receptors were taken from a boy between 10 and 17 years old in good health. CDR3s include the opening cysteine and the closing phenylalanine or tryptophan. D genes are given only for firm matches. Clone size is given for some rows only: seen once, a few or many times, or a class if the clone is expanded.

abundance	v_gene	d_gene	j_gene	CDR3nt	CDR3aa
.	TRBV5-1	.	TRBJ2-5	TGCGCCAGCAGCTTGGCTGGGGACACTAGGCAAGAGACCCAGTACTTC	CASSLAGDTRQETQYF
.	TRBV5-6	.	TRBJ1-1	TGTGCCTCTCGGGGTTTAAAGGGCACTGAAGCTTTCTTT	CASRGLKGTEAFF
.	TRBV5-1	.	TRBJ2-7	TGCGCCAGCAGCTTGATCGGGGGAACAGGGGAGCAGTACTTC	CASSLIGGTGEQYF
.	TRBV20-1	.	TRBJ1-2	TGCAGTGCTAGGGGGCAGGGAAACTATGGCTACACCTTC	CSARGQGNYGYTF
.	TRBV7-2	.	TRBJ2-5	TGTGCCAGCAGCTTTTCTTCCGCCGGAGGCAGGGAGTTGGAGACCCAGTACTTC	CASSFSSAGGRELETQYF
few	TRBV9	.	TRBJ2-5	TGTGCCAGCAGTTTCTCCGGGACCGAGCAAGAGACCCAGTACTTC	CASSFSGTEQETQYF
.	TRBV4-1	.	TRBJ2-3	TGCGCCAGCAGCCAAGTGGGCGGGGACACAGATACGCAGTATTTT	CASSQVGGDTDTQYF
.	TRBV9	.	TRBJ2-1	TGTGCCAGCAGCCTCCGCCCCCCCAATGAGCAGTTCTTC	CASSLRPPNEQFF
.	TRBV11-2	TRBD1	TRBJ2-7	TGTGCCAGCAGCTTAGGGAGGGGACAGGGCCTCGCCTACGAGCAGTACTTC	CASSLGRGQGLAYEQYF
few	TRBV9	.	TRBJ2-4	TGTGCCAGCAGCGTAGGCCTCTCCAAAAACATTCAGTACTTC	CASSVGLSKNIQYF
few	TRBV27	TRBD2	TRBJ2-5	TGTGCCAGCAGTTTAAGTAGCGGGGGGATGGGGACCCAGTACTTC	CASSLSSGGMGTQYF
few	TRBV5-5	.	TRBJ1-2	TGTGCCAGCAGCTTGAGGGTAGGGGCGAACTATGGCTACACCTTC	CASSLRVGANYGYTF
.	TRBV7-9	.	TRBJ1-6	TGTGCCAGCAGCGGTTCAGGGTCTGTTGATTCACCCCTCCACTTT	CASSGSGSVDSPLHF
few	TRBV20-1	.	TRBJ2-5	TGCAGTGCTACTCAAGAGACCCAGTACTTC	CSATQETQYF
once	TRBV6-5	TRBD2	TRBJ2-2	TGTGCCAGCAGGAGCGGGAGGAACACCGGGGAGCTGTTTTTT	CASRSGRNTGELFF
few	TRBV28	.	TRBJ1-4	TGTGCCAGCAGCCCCCCACTGGCAGGGGAAAAACTGTTTTTT	CASSPPLAGEKLFF
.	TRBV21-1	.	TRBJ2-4	TGTGCCAGCAGCAAGGCCTACAGGGTTTTGGCCAAAAACATTCAGTACTTC	CASSKAYRVLAKNIQYF
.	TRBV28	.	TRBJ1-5	TGTGCCAGCAGTTTCGTAGCTGTTTTTCAGCCCCAGCATTTT	CASSFVAVFQPQHF
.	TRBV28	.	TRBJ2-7	TGTGCCAGCAGTTTATGGACGGGGGTCTACGAGCAGTACTTC	CASSLWTGVYEQYF
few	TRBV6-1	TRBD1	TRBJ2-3	TGTGCCAGCAAGAGGGAGAGACAGGGCTCGGGCACAGATACGCAGTATTTT	CASKRERQGSGTDTQYF
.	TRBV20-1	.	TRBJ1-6	TGCAGTGCCGGGAGGGCCCCAGTTTCACCCCTCCACTTT	CSAGRAPVSPLHF
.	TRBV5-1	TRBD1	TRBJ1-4	TGCGCCAGCAGCTGGGACAGGGGAGACGAAAAACTGTTTTTT	CASSWDRGDEKLFF
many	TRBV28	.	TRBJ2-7	TGTGCCAGCAGCCCCGGAAGGGAGCAGTACTTC	CASSPGREQYF
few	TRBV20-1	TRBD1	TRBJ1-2	TGCAGTGCTAAGGGCGGACAGGACATCTATGGCTACACCTTC	CSAKGGQDIYGYTF
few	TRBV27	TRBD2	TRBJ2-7	TGTGCCAGCAGTTTAACCCCTCGGGGGGTCTCCTACGAGCAGTACTTC	CASSLTPRGVSYEQYF
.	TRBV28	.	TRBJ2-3	TGTGCCAGCACAGTTACAGATACGCAGTATTTT	CASTVTDTQYF
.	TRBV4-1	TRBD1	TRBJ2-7	TGCGCCAGCAGCCATCTGGGACAGCCCTACGAGCAGTACTTC	CASSHLGQPYEQYF
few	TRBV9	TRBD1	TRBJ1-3	TGTGCCAGCAGCGAGGGAGGGACAGGGTCAGCTGGAAACACCATATATTTT	CASSEGGTGSAGNTIYF
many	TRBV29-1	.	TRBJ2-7	TGCAGCGTTGCTACAGGCCTTAATTGGGAGCAGTACTTC	CSVATGLNWEQYF
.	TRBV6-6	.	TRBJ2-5	TGTGCCAGCAGTTACCCAGGAGGAGACCAAGAGACCCAGTACTTC	CASSYPGGDQETQYF
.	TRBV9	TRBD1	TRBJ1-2	TGTGCCAGCAGCGGGAGCGCCCGGGACAGGGCCGGTGGCTACACCTTC	CASSGSARDRAGGYTF
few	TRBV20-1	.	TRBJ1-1	TGCAGTGCTAGATGGGGGTCGGGGAACACTGAAGCTTTCTTT	CSARWGSGNTEAFF
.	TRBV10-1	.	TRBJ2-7	TGCGCCAGCAGTGAGTCGGGATCCCGAGTGCAGTACTTC	CASSESGSRVQYF
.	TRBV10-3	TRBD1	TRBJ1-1	TGTGCCATCAGTGCCTGGCAGGGGGGAAACACTGAAGCTTTCTTT	CAISAWQGGNTEAFF
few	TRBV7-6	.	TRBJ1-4	TGTGCCAGCAGCTTAGGAGGGCGAGTGTATGAAAAACTGTTTTTT	CASSLGGRVYEKLFF
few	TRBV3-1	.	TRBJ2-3	TGTGCCAGCAGCCCTATGCCCACAGATACGCAGTATTTT	CASSPMPTDTQYF
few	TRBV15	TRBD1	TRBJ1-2	TGTGCCACCAGCAGAGGGGACAGATCCTATGGCTACACCTTC	CATSRGDRSYGYTF
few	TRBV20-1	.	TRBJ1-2	TGCAGTGCTAGCGGAGACGGGCTGTGGGGCTACACCTTC	CSASGDGLWGYTF
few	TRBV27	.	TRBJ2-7	TGTGCCAGCAGTCCTCGACAGGATCCCCAGATCACGTACTTC	CASSPRQDPQITYF
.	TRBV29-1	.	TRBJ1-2	TGCAGCGTTGAAGATAAGGAGGTGACCCACTATGGCTACACCTTC	CSVEDKEVTHYGYTF
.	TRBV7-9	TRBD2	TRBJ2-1	TGTGCCAGCAGCGGTAAGACTAGCGGGGTTTACAATGAGCAGTTCTTC	CASSGKTSGVYNEQFF
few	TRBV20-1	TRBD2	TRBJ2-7	TGCAGTGCGCCCGAGGGACTAGCGGGAGACGAGCAGTACTTC	CSAPEGLAGDEQYF
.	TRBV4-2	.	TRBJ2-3	TGTGCCAGCAGCCAAGAGGACCAGGATACGCAGTATTTT	CASSQEDQDTQYF
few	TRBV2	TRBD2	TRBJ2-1	TGTGCCACTCTCGAGCGGGACGACAAGCGACATGAGCAGTTCTTC	CATLERDDKRHEQFF
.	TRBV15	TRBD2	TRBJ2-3	TGTGCCACCAAACGGACTAGTCCCGATACGCAGTATTTT	CATKRTSPDTQYF
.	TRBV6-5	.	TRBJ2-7	TGTGCCAGCAGTTACTCATTCAGTAGCTCCTACGAGCAGTACTTC	CASSYSFSSSYEQYF
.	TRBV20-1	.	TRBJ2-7	TGCAGTGCTAGAGATCCGGGCATGGACGAGCAGTACTTC	CSARDPGMDEQYF
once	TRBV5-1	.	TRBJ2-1	TGCGCCAGCAGCGGTACCGGGGGGCCAGGCAATGAGCAGTTCTTC	CASSGTGGPGNEQFF